The 4 T cell receptor beta chains below come from one sample, sequenced in a study of blood T cell repertoires in COVID-19. Method: immunoSEQ multiplex PCR; TCRdb's copy keeps in-frame clones and lacks some. The sample yields about 130,000 clones, 88% seen once. The sample was peripheral blood. These receptors were collected from a man aged 50 to 59 with acute or convalescent COVID-19.

This clone was detected only once. This chain joins TRBV19 and TRBJ1-5; 10 nucleotides agree with TRBD1. The CDR3 sequence is 14 residues long. The V and J ends lost 4 bases and 7 bases, in that order; junction bases with no gene match: 4. Per the germline V gene, CDR1 is LNHDA and CDR2 is SQIVND (reference sequence). CDR3 region: CASSRQGAGQPQHF. CDR3 nucleotide sequence: TGTGCCAGTAGTAGACAGGGGGCGGGACAGCCCCAGCATTTT.

The CDR3 DNA sequence: TGCGCCAGCAGCCAAGATATGGGACTTAACTATGGCTACACCTTC. Translating it yields CASSQDMGLNYGYTF. V usage is TRBV4-1 and J usage is TRBJ1-2, with D tentatively TRBD1 (5 bases). The CDR3 length is 15 residues. CDR1 is MGHRA and CDR2 is YSYEKL in the germline V gene. V was shortened by 0 bases and J by 1 base, with 9 bases between the two germline ends.

CDR3 residues: CASSLSVSPATSDQETQYF. For the CDR3, the DNA is TGTGCCAGCAGCTTAAGTGTGTCCCCCGCAACTAGCGACCAAGAGACCCAGTACTTC. The rearrangement joins TRBV7-2 to TRBJ2-5; TRBD2 matches 7 bases. The CDR3 is made up of 19 amino acids. Germline CDR1 is SGHTA and CDR2 is FQGNSA. V lost 2 bases to trimming and J lost 0 bases; unmatched junction nucleotides: 15.

The rearrangement links TRBV6-5 to TRBJ1-5, with 9 bases matching TRBD1. The J segment lost 5 bases and the V segment lost 6 bases, leaving 5 bases of the junction unmatched. This CDR3 comprises 14 residues. CDR1 is MNHEY, CDR2 SVGAGI, per germline. CDR3 protein: CASSSDRGDQPQHF. The CDR3 bases are TGTGCCAGCAGCTCCGACAGGGGGGATCAGCCCCAGCATTTT.